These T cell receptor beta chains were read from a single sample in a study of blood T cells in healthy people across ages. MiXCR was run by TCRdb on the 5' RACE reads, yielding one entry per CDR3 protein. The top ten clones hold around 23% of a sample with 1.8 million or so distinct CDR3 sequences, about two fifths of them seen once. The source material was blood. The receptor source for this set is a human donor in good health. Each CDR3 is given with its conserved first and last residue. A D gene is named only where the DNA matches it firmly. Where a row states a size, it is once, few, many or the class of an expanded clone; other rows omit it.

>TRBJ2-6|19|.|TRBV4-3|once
TGCGCCAGCAGCCAAGAATTTTGGGACACAGGCTCTGGGGCCAACGTCCTGACTTTC
CASSQEFWDTGSGANVLTF
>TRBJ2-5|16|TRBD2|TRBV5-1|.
TGCGCCAGCAGCCGGCCAACTAGCGGGGAACAAGAGACCCAGTACTTC
CASSRPTSGEQETQYF
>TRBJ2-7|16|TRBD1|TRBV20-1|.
TGCAGTGCCCACCGCAATAGACAGGGGACGACCTACGAGCAGTACTTC
CSAHRNRQGTTYEQYF
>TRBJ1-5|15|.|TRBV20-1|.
TGCAGTGCTAGGCAGGGAACTCTCAACAATCAGCCCCAGCATTTT
CSARQGTLNNQPQHF
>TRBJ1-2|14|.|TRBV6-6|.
TGTGCCAGCAGCTTCGCCCATGGGGGTGGGGGCTACACCTTC
CASSFAHGGGGYTF
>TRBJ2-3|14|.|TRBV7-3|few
TGTGCCAGCAGCTTACAGGGTACGACAGATACGCAGTATTTT
CASSLQGTTDTQYF
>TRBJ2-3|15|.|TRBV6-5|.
TGTGCCAGCAGTACCCGGACTAACACGCGGGATACGCAGTATTTT
CASSTRTNTRDTQYF
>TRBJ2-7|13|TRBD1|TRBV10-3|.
TGTGCCATCTTAGGACAGGGATCCTACGAGCAGTACTTC
CAILGQGSYEQYF
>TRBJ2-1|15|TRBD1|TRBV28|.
TGTGCCAGCACCCGGGACAGGGCGATGGGAAATGAGCAGTTCTTC
CASTRDRAMGNEQFF
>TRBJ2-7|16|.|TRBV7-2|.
TGTGCCAGCAGCATCAGAGCGGGACAGTCCTCCTACGAGCAGTACTTC
CASSIRAGQSSYEQYF
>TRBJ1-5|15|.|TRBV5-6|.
TGTGCCAGCAGTCGTTGGGGGAATAGCAATCAGCCCCAGCATTTT
CASSRWGNSNQPQHF
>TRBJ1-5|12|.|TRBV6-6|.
TGTGCCAACTCATGGGGGACTCAGCCCCAGCATTTT
CANSWGTQPQHF
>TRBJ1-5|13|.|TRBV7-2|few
TGTGCCAGCAGCTTAGATGTCTTTAAAGCCCAGCATTTT
CASSLDVFKAQHF
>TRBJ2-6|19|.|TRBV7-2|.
TGTGCCAGCAGCTTAACCCCCGGGACACGATTGTCTGGGGCCAACGTCCTGACTTTC
CASSLTPGTRLSGANVLTF
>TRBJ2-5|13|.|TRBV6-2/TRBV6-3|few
TGTGCCAGCAGCCGAGGACTCGAAGGGACCCAGTACTTC
CASSRGLEGTQYF
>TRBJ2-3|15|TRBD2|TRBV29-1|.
TGCAGCGTTTTGGTCACTAGCGGATTCACAGATACGCAGTATTTT
CSVLVTSGFTDTQYF
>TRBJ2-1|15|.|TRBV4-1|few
TGCGCCAGCAGGGTCGTGGGGGCGTCATACAATGAGCAGTTCTTC
CASRVVGASYNEQFF
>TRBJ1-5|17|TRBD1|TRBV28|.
TGTGCCAGCAGAACTCAGACAGGGGCCAACAGCAATCAGCCCCAGCATTTT
CASRTQTGANSNQPQHF
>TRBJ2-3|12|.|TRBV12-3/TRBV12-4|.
TGTGCCAGCAGCTACTGGTTGGTTACGCAGTATTTT
CASSYWLVTQYF
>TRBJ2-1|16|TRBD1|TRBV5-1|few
TGCGCCAGCAGCTTGGGGACAGGCGTAAGGTACAATGAGCAGTTCTTC
CASSLGTGVRYNEQFF
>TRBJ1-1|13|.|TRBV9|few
TGTGCCAGCAGCTTGTCCGGACGGGGAGAAGCTTTCTTT
CASSLSGRGEAFF
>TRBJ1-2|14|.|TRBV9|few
TGTGCCAGCAGCGTAGCGGGGCAGGGGTATGGCTACACCTTC
CASSVAGQGYGYTF
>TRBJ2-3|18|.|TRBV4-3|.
TGCGCCAGCAGCCAAGTTGATTACCCACAGGGATTCACAGATACGCAGTATTTT
CASSQVDYPQGFTDTQYF
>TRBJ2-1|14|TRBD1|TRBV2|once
TGTGCCAGCAGTGGAGGACAGGGTTACAAAGAGCAGTTCTTC
CASSGGQGYKEQFF
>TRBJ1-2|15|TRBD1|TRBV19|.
TGTGCCAGTAGCCCCGGGACAGCCCGATTCTATGGCTACACCTTC
CASSPGTARFYGYTF
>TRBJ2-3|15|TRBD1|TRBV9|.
TGTGCCAGCAGCGTACGGGGACAGACTACAGATACGCAGTATTTT
CASSVRGQTTDTQYF
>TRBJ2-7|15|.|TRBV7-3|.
TGTGCCAGCAGCTTATCACCAGCGAGCTCCTACGAGCAGTACTTC
CASSLSPASSYEQYF
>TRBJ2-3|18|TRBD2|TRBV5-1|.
TGCGCCAGCAGCAAGGGGACTAGCGGGGGGCCCGGCACAGATACGCAGTATTTT
CASSKGTSGGPGTDTQYF